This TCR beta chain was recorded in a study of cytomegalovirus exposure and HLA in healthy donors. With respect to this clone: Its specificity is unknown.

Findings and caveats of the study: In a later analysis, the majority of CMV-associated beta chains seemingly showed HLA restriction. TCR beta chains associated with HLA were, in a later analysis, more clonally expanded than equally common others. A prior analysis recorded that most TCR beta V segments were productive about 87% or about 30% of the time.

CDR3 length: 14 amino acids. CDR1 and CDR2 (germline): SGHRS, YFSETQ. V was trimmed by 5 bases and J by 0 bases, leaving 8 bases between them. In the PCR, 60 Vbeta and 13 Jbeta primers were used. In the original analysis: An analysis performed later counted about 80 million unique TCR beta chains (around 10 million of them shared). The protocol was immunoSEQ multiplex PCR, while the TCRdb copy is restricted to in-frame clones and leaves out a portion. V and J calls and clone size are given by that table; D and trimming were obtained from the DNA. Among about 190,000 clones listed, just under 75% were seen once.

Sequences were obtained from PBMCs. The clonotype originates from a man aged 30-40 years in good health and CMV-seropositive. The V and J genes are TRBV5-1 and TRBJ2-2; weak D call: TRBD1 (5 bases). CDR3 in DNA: TGCGCCAGCAGGAGGACAACGAACACCGGGGAGCTGTTTTTT. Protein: CASRRTTNTGELFF.